This entry is about one T cell receptor (beta chain). The antigen is not known. The data stem from a study of Graves' ophthalmopathy and Graves' hyperthyroidism. Findings of the study overall: Appearing in blood as well were most expanded thyroid clonotypes above 0.001 frequency.

Other autoimmune disease, uncontrolled infection, pregnancy and lactation led to exclusion. PBMCs had their origin in fresh peripheral blood (10 ml). The CDR3 has 12 residues. Trimming removed 0 bases from V and 8 bases from J, with 7 bases in between. CDR1 is MNHNS, CDR2 SASEGT, per germline. Amplification from RNA transcripts yielded the TCR beta CDR3 regions. First-round RT-PCR with HTBI primers preceded a second-round multiplex PCR. TCRdb independently ran MiXCR on the multiplex PCR reads; one entry per CDR3 protein. The sample gives 170,000 or so distinct CDR3 sequences, less than 45% of which show up once; roughly 6% is in the top ten.

This TCR derives from a woman in her thirties or forties with Graves' ophthalmopathy. Material for sequencing was peripheral blood. V usage is TRBV6-1 and J usage is TRBJ1-2; D uncertain. The CDR3 loop reads CASSEARSGYTF. CDR3 coding DNA: TGTGCCAGCAGTGAAGCGCGAAGCGGCTACACCTTC.